The 22 T cell receptor beta chains given below trace back to one sample, sequenced in a study of T cell clonality in common variable immunodeficiency. Sequenced by immunoSEQ multiplex PCR; TCRdb stores in-frame clones only, minus some. This sample carries some 42,000 clones, none of them present only once. Antigens of these TCRs are unknown. Study results and caveats: Fewer deletions and N-nucleotide insertions were reportedly seen in common variable immunodeficiency TCR beta sequences.

Sequenced material: peripheral blood mononuclear cells. Receptor source: a human donor with common variable immunodeficiency.

This clone was picked up many times. The read stops 3 residues short of the end of the CDR3; the missing end is completed from the germline J gene. The gene calls are TRBV18 and TRBJ1-3; TRBD1 aligns across 7 bases. The CDR3 spans 16 residues. Germline V gives CDR1 KGHSH, CDR2 LQKENI. V was pared by 3 bases and J by 7 bases, with 12 bases of the junction left unmatched. This CDR3 reads CASSPPGTALWNTIYF. The DNA read from the CDR3 is TGTGCCAGCTCACCTCCCGGGACAGCCCTTTGGAACACC.

This clone appeared a few times. The CDR3 end lies 3 residues beyond the end of the read and is filled in from the germline J gene. This chain uses TRBV19 with TRBJ1-5; the match to TRBD1 covers 8 bases. Per germline, CDR1 LNHDA and CDR2 SQIVND (reference sequence). J gave up 2 bases and V 1 base, and 1 base lay outside the gene matches. This CDR3 contains 15 residues. The CDR3 DNA, read in part, is TGTGCCAGTAGTATAGGGGGACAGGGCAATCAGCCC. Residues: CASSIGGQGNQP. The entire CDR3 reads CASSIGGQGNQPQHF. The whole variable domain, remainder taken from reference TRBV19 and TRBJ1-5, is DGGITQSPKYLFRKEGQNVTLSCEQNLNHDAMYWYRQDPGQGLRLIYYSQIVNDFQKGDIAEGYSVSREKKESFPLTVTSAQKNPTAFYLCASSIGGQGNQPQHFGDGTRLSIL.

This clone has at least ten counts. The CDR3 DNA, read in part, is TGTGCCAGCAGTGAACAGGGACACTTCTATGGC. Translating it yields CASSEQGHFYG. The entire CDR3 reads CASSEQGHFYGYTF. The rearrangement links TRBV2 to TRBJ1-2; D possibly corresponds to TRBD1 (6 bases). Coverage ceases 3 residues before the CDR3 finishes, and the germline J gene fills in the end. In germline, CDR1 is SNHLY, CDR2 FYNNEI. The CDR3 extends over 14 amino acids. V dropped 2 bases and J dropped 4 bases, with 11 bases sitting between them.

This clone was counted ten times or more. The DNA ends 3 residues before the CDR3 does, and the rest of the CDR3 is filled in from the germline J gene. This sequence joins TRBV19 and TRBJ2-1, with 9 bases that match TRBD1. Germline CDR1 reads LNHDA; CDR2 reads SQIVND (reference sequence). Germline trimming cut 6 bases from V and 8 bases from J; bases unmatched to any gene: 8. The CDR3 is made up of 14 amino acids. The CDR3 is CASRPGQGSHEQFF. The part of the CDR3 DNA that was read is TGTGCCAGTAGACCGGGACAGGGATCCCATGAG.

Concerning this clone: The CDR3 end is not reached by the read, which stops 3 residues before it; the germline J gene fills it in. The chain combines TRBV19 with TRBJ2-4; 10 bases fit TRBD2. The V and J ends lost 5 bases and 3 bases, in that order; junction bases with no gene match: 7. The CDR3 is 16 residues long. From germline, CDR1 is LNHDA and CDR2 SQIVND (reference sequence). The CDR3 sequence: CASSDSGGLGKNIQYF. CDR3 DNA, as far as it was read: TGTGCCAGTAGTGATAGCGGGGGGCTGGGCAAAAACATT.

This clone was picked up many times. One junction end disagrees with the germline gene, perhaps due to a read error. The read gets to within 3 residues of the CDR3 end, and the germline J gene fills in the rest. The V call is TRBV4-2, the J call TRBJ1-2; tentatively, D is TRBD1 (6 bases). This CDR3 spans 13 amino acids. Germline CDR1 LGHNA, CDR2 YNFKEQ. The covered CDR3 bases are TGCGCCAGCAGCCGGGATACAGGGTTTGGC. Residues: CASSRDTGFG. The CDR3 in its entirety is CASSRDTGFGYTF.

The table lists this clone with a few counts. CDR3 protein: CACTGYNNEQYF. CDR3 bases read: TGCGCCTGCACAGGGTACAACAACGAG. The chain couples TRBV5-1 to TRBJ2-7, with D possibly TRBD1 on 6 matching bases. Read data end 3 residues before the CDR3 end; the end is taken from the germline J gene. Trimming cost V 10 bases and J 5 bases, with 16 bases left between them. Germline CDR1 and CDR2: SGHRS and YFSETQ. This CDR3 comprises 12 residues.

In regard to this clone: The junction departs from the called germline gene at one end, perhaps through a read error. The DNA ends 3 residues before the CDR3 does, and the rest of the CDR3 is filled in from the germline J gene. V gene TRBV6-1 combines with J gene TRBJ1-1, with 7 positions matching TRBD1. Per the germline V gene, CDR1 is MNHNS and CDR2 is SASEGT. The CDR3 contains 13 residues. CDR3 protein: CASSKAGGTEAFF. The sequenced part of the CDR3 DNA is TGTGCCAGCAGTAAAGCAGGGGGCACTGAA.

In its sample, this clone was seen a few times. The read is 3 residues too short to cover the CDR3 end, so that end is filled in from the germline J gene. The chain links TRBV13 to TRBJ2-3, with 7 bases that match TRBD1. Germline values: CDR1 PRHDT, CDR2 FYEKMQ (reference sequence). Trimming at V came to 5 bases and at J to 5 bases, leaving 4 bases not matched to a gene. The CDR3 runs 13 residues. Here the CDR3 reads CASSSSGGDTQYF. The CDR3 DNA, read in part, is TGTGCCAGCAGCAGCTCAGGGGGAGATACG.

About this clone: The CDR3 end falls 3 residues outside the read, so it is completed with the germline J gene. The chain links TRBV19 to TRBJ1-2; 8 bases align to TRBD1. The CDR3 extends over 18 amino acids. Germline assignment: CDR1 LNHDA and CDR2 SQIVND (reference sequence). Trimming at V came to 4 bases and at J to 4 bases, leaving 17 bases not matched to a gene. The CDR3 spells CASSTPPGQVDLGYGYTF. The covered CDR3 bases are TGTGCCAGTAGTACCCCGCCGGGACAGGTCGATTTGGGCTATGGC.

This clone was detected ten times or more. This CDR3 reads CSASPSGRALGYNEQFF. The sequenced CDR3 bases are TGCAGTGCTTCCCCTAGCGGGAGGGCCCTCGGGTACAATGAG. The chain couples TRBV20-1 to TRBJ2-1, with 12 nucleotides matching TRBD2. From the germline J gene comes the end of the CDR3, since the read stops 3 residues before it. The CDR3 covers 17 residues. Germline-derived CDR1 and CDR2 are DFQATT and SNEGSKA (reference sequence). V lost 5 bases and J lost 4; bases outside the gene matches: 12.

This clone was detected only a few times. The observed sequence ends 3 residues before the CDR3 terminus, with the missing tail filled in from the germline J gene. The chain has TRBV29-1 and TRBJ2-7; the D is unclear. This CDR3 region has 13 residues. CDR1 is SQVTM, CDR2 ANQGSEA, per germline. V lost 3 bases, J lost 1 base, and 10 bases lay in between. CDR3 region: CSVEVGSSYEQYF. The DNA read from the CDR3 is TGCAGCGTTGAGGTAGGGTCGTCCTACGAG.

This clone was picked up a small number of times. The read is 3 residues too short to cover the CDR3 end, so that end is filled in from the germline J gene. The chain is built from TRBV7-9 and TRBJ1-2, with D unresolved. The CDR3 has 13 residues. The germline V gene encodes CDR1 SEHNR and CDR2 FQNEAQ (reference sequence). Trimming shortened V by 1 base and J by 6 bases, and 9 bases separated the two germline ends. The covered CDR3 bases are TGTGCCAGCAGCTTAGGCGAGGGCCATGGC. Translating it yields CASSLGEGHG. The entire CDR3 protein reads CASSLGEGHGYTF.

As to this clone: The read falls 3 residues short of the CDR3 end, and the missing part is taken from the germline J gene. This rearrangement joins TRBV23-1 to TRBJ2-7; 7 bases are shared with TRBD1. TRBV23-1 has ORF status, its function being uncertain. This CDR3 has 14 amino acids. The V and J ends lost 7 bases and 2 bases, in that order; junction bases with no gene match: 8. Here the CDR3 reads CASKQGPGTYEQYF. Partial CDR3 DNA: TGCGCCAGCAAACAGGGGCCAGGGACCTACGAG.

The sample holds many counts of this clone. Read sequence stops 3 residues before the CDR3 end, and the germline J gene provides the missing end. The identical CDR3 is also encoded by other nucleotide sequences in the sample. The chain is built from TRBV2 and TRBJ2-5; TRBD1 is a possible D gene (5 bases). Per the germline V gene, CDR1 is SNHLY and CDR2 is FYNNEI. Trimming stripped 4 bases from V and 6 bases from J, with 12 bases between. CDR3 length equals 13 residues. The CDR3 protein is CASSGQGLQTQYF. The CDR3 bases that were read are TGTGCCAGCAGTGGGCAGGGTTTACAGACC.

A note on this clone: The CDR3 end falls 3 residues outside the read, so it is completed with the germline J gene. The chain carries TRBV30 and TRBJ1-6; 10 nucleotides agree with TRBD1. The V gene end was trimmed by 0 bases and the J gene end by 11 bases; junction bases not matched to a gene: 7. Germline values: CDR1 GTSNPN, CDR2 SVGIG (reference sequence). The CDR3 is 15 residues long. CDR3 sequence: CAWSVRGTGATPLHF. The CDR3 bases that were read are TGTGCCTGGAGTGTACGAGGGACAGGGGCGACACCC.

In its sample, this clone was seen many times. The CDR3 end is not reached by the read, which stops 3 residues before it; the germline J gene fills it in. The V and J genes are TRBV19 and TRBJ1-5; 7 bases are a match to TRBD1. V lost 9 bases and J lost 6; bases outside the gene matches: 14. The V gene's germline CDR1 is LNHDA and CDR2 SQIVND (reference sequence). CDR3 size: 15 residues. Partial CDR3 DNA: TGTGCCAGCTCAGAAGGGGGCTCTTTCCGTCAGCCC. Encoded protein: CASSEGGSFRQP. From start to end, the CDR3 is CASSEGGSFRQPQHF.

This clone was seen repeatedly, ten times or more. Read coverage stops 3 residues before the CDR3 terminus; the germline J gene supplies the remainder. This rearrangement joins TRBV20-1 to TRBJ1-5; TRBD1 matches 7 bases. Germline V gene data show CDR1 as DFQATT and CDR2 as SNEGSKA (reference sequence). V lost 6 bases and J lost 5; bases outside the gene matches: 7. The CDR3 covers 13 residues. CDR3 region: CSATTGPHQPQHF. CDR3 DNA (partial): TGCAGTGCCACGACAGGGCCACATCAGCCC.

This clone was recorded at least ten times. The read terminates 3 residues before the CDR3 end, so the remaining end is supplied by the germline J gene. This chain links TRBV20-1 with TRBJ2-5, with TRBD1 as a possible D gene (6 bases). The V end lost 5 bases, the J end lost 4 bases, and 14 bases lay between the germline ends. CDR1 is DFQATT, CDR2 SNEGSKA, per germline (reference sequence). The CDR3 covers 13 residues. CDR3 DNA (partial): TGCAGTGCTGGTACAGGGAAAGGAGAGACC. Amino acid sequence: CSAGTGKGET. The complete CDR3 reads CSAGTGKGETQYF.

This clone has at least ten counts. The CDR3 end lies 3 residues beyond the end of the read and is filled in from the germline J gene. The V and J genes are TRBV6-1 and TRBJ2-2, with 7 bases fitting TRBD1. V shed 4 bases, J shed 2 bases, and the junction held 4 bases outside the gene matches. The CDR3 consists of 15 residues. In germline, CDR1 is MNHNS, CDR2 SASEGT. This chain's CDR3 is CASSATGFNTGELFF. CDR3 bases read: TGTGCCAGCAGTGCGACAGGGTTCAACACCGGGGAG.

There are many counts of this clone. The read ends 3 residues early relative to the CDR3; the germline J gene fills the gap. The chain employs TRBV5-5 and TRBJ1-5; 7 bases are a match to TRBD1. This CDR3 comprises 14 residues. Per the germline V gene, CDR1 is SGHKS and CDR2 is YYEKEE (reference sequence). Trimming removed 4 bases from V and 6 bases from J; junction bases left unmatched: 7. The chain's CDR3 is CASSPGQTLQPQHF. Incomplete CDR3 DNA: TGTGCCAGCAGCCCGGGACAGACACTTCAGCCC.

This clone has a count of ten or more. The read comes to an end 3 residues before the CDR3 does, leaving the germline J gene to fill in the end. The V gene is TRBV7-2, the J gene TRBJ1-1; D is unclear. CDR1 is SGHTA and CDR2 is FQGNSA in the germline V gene. CDR3 length: 13 residues. Trimming took off 2 bases at V and 1 base at J, with 5 bases between the two ends. CDR3 region: CASSLLENTEAFF. Partial CDR3 DNA: TGTGCCAGCAGCTTACTAGAGAACACTGAA.